The 3 T cell receptor beta chains presented below share a single source sample, sequenced in a study of CD8+ T cells in alopecia areata. Following extraction, RNA underwent reverse transcription to cDNA, which served as the sequencing template. Method: immunoSEQ multiplex PCR; TCRdb's copy keeps in-frame clones and lacks some. Among roughly 250,000 clones listed, 60% were seen once. The treatment here: oral pan-JAK inhibitor, 5-10 mg twice daily. The sequenced sample was CD4+ T cells sorted from blood, obtained between weeks 51 and 54, from a patient treated with tofacitinib. These receptors were taken from a human donor with alopecia areata.

The chain carries TRBV4-2 and TRBJ2-1, with a tentative D call TRBD1 (7 bases). This CDR3 is built from 15 residues. Trimming shortened V by 5 bases and J by 0 bases, and 11 bases separated the two germline ends. In germline, CDR1 is LGHNA, CDR2 YNFKEQ. DNA of the CDR3: TGTGCCAGCAGCGGCAGGGGGGACTCCTACAATGAGCAGTTCTTC. Its translation: CASSGRGDSYNEQFF.

V and J are TRBV5-1 and TRBJ2-5; possible D gene TRBD1, 6 bases. The CDR3 contains 15 residues. Trimming took 0 bases from V and 1 from J, leaving 10 bases between them. Germline V gene sequence: CDR1 SGHRS, CDR2 YFSETQ. CDR3 DNA: TGCGCCAGCAGCTTGGGGGGGCAGGCCCAAGAGACCCAGTACTTC. Translation gives CASSLGGQAQETQYF. The full variable domain, completed using reference TRBV5-1 and TRBJ2-5, is KAGVTQTPRYLIKTRGQQVTLSCSPISGHRSVSWYQQTPGQGLQFLFEYFSETQRNKGNFPGRFSGRQFSNSRSEMNVSTLELGDSALYLCASSLGGQAQETQYFGPGTRLLVL.

This chain links TRBV5-1 with TRBJ1-1; a possible D gene is TRBD1 (6 bases). The CDR3 runs to 13 residues. Germline V lookup: CDR1 SGHRS, CDR2 YFSETQ. V was pared by 0 bases and J by 7 bases, with 10 bases between. The CDR3 nucleotides read TGCGCCAGCAGCTTGGTGGACAGCCGTGAAGCTTTCTTT. Translation: CASSLVDSREAFF.